This T cell receptor beta chain was identified during a study of blood T cell repertoires in COVID-19. Turning to the study itself: Researchers got acute and convalescent COVID-19 samples from the United States, Italy and Spain. PBMCs, B-cell-depleted T cells, or T cells provided the cDNA or gDNA that made up the material.

Original analysis: Reference gene primer amplification gave nucleated cell count estimates. Assay used: immunoSEQ multiplex PCR; TCRdb lists only in-frame clones, some missing. That table supplies the V and J calls and clone size; D and trimming were determined from the DNA. In the table there are 90,000 to 110,000 clones, under 90% of which are singletons. Germline V gene sequence: CDR1 GTSNPN, CDR2 SVGIG (reference sequence). There are 16 residues in the CDR3. V was clipped by 4 bases and J by 6 bases; unmatched bases: 14. The genes are TRBV30 and TRBJ2-1, with 8 bases matching TRBD2. The sequence came from a woman aged 50 to 65 with acute or convalescent COVID-19. Specimen: peripheral blood. CDR3 amino acids: CAWTRGAGGQGNEQFF. CDR3 coding DNA: TGTGCCTGGACGCGCGGGGCGGGGGGCCAGGGCAATGAGCAGTTCTTC.